The 12 T cell receptor beta chains below come from one sample, sequenced in a study of a mutant IDH1 vaccine in newly diagnosed glioma. Sequencing was performed with immunoSEQ multiplex PCR; in TCRdb, only in-frame clones are kept and a portion is missing. The sample lists about 36,000 clones; roughly 80% were seen once. Antigen specificity for these receptors is unknown. Time point denoted: week 11, during vaccination. In the vaccine, a single dose held 300 ug of the mutant IDH1 20-mer peptide, along with topical imiquimod. This sample comprised peripheral blood mononuclear cells (PBMCs), obtained from a glioma patient whose treatment included an IDH1 peptide vaccine. The receptor source for this set is a woman aged 25 to 45 with glioma. Some clones in this sample may be carry-over from other donors' samples.

This clone occurred a few times. V is TRBV9 and J is TRBJ1-1; possibly TRBD1 for D (5 bases). V lost 3 bases, J lost 1 base, and 10 bases lay in between. Germline V lookup: CDR1 SGDLS, CDR2 YYNGEE. The CDR3 spans 14 residues. The CDR3: CASSAAGGNTEAFF. The CDR3 DNA follows: TGTGCCAGCAGCGCCGCCGGGGGGAACACTGAAGCTTTCTTT.

V and J are TRBV7-9 and TRBJ1-1; D is possibly TRBD1 (6 bases). Germline V gene data show CDR1 as SEHNR and CDR2 as FQNEAQ (reference sequence). The V end lost 2 bases, the J end lost 5 bases, and 9 bases lay between the germline ends. CDR3 length: 13 amino acids. The CDR3 spells CASSLMGATEAFF. The CDR3 DNA reads TGTGCCAGCAGCTTAATGGGGGCGACTGAAGCTTTCTTT.

This chain joins TRBV9 and TRBJ1-1; D gene unclear. V gave up 4 bases and J gave up 3 bases, with 10 bases separating them. The CDR3 is made up of 13 amino acids. Germline CDR1 is SGDLS and CDR2 is YYNGEE. The CDR3 loop reads CASSFTGDTEAFF. In DNA, the CDR3 is TGTGCCAGCAGCTTCACTGGGGACACTGAAGCTTTCTTT.

This chain uses TRBV7-8 with TRBJ2-1; tentatively, D is TRBD2 (5 bases). There are 13 residues in the CDR3. Looked up from germline, CDR1 is SGHVS and CDR2 is FQNEAQ. Trimming shortened V by 5 bases and J by 8 bases, and 13 bases separated the two germline ends. CDR3 loop: CASSPPMRDEQFF. DNA for the CDR3: TGTGCCAGCAGCCCCCCTATGAGGGATGAGCAGTTCTTC.

The chain carries TRBV4-1 and TRBJ1-1, with a weak D call TRBD1 (6 bases). Germline CDR1 reads MGHRA; CDR2 reads YSYEKL. This CDR3 has 14 residues. V was clipped by 1 base and J by 1 base, with 7 bases between them. CDR3 loop: CASSQGGRNTEAFF. The CDR3 DNA follows: TGCGCCAGCAGCCAAGGGGGGCGGAACACTGAAGCTTTCTTT.

The chain uses TRBV30 and TRBJ2-1, with D possibly TRBD2 on 5 matching bases. V was pared by 0 bases and J by 0 bases, with 12 bases between. CDR1 is GTSNPN, CDR2 SVGIG, per germline (reference sequence). CDR3 length: 16 residues. The CDR3 nucleotides read TGTGCCTGGAGTGTATTCGGGAAGAGCTCCTACAATGAGCAGTTCTTC. This translates into CAWSVFGKSSYNEQFF.

The chain employs TRBV6-1 and TRBJ2-5; D uncertain. V was shortened by 1 base and J by 0 bases, with 9 bases between the two germline ends. Germline V gene data show CDR1 as MNHNS and CDR2 as SASEGT. This CDR3 region has 15 residues. The CDR3 reads CASSEGSRDQETQYF. DNA for the CDR3: TGTGCCAGCAGTGAAGGTAGCCGAGACCAAGAGACCCAGTACTTC.

This clone was recorded a few times. This chain connects TRBV29-1 to TRBJ1-2, with D maybe TRBD1 (6 bases). Germline CDR1 SQVTM, CDR2 ANQGSEA. The length of the CDR3 is 11 residues. V lost 7 bases and J 4 bases, leaving 10 bases between the germline ends. The CDR3 region has the DNA TGCAGCGCCGTGACAGGCTATGGCTACACCTTC. Translation: CSAVTGYGYTF.

This clone has a handful of counts. The chain is built from TRBV19 and TRBJ1-2, with 8 positions matching TRBD1. The germline CDR1 and CDR2 sequences are LNHDA and SQIVND (reference sequence). The CDR3 has 14 amino acids. Trimming at V came to 6 bases and at J to 8 bases, leaving 11 bases not matched to a gene. Here the CDR3 DNA reads TGTGCCAGTAGCCGAAGGGGGACAGGAAAAGGCTACACCTTC. This sequence encodes CASSRRGTGKGYTF.

The chain employs TRBV4-1 and TRBJ1-3, with a tentative D call TRBD1 (5 bases). Germline V lookup: CDR1 MGHRA, CDR2 YSYEKL. The CDR3 has 14 residues. With 0 bases removed from V and 13 bases from J, the gap between germline ends came to 16 bases. The CDR3 region is CASSQDPGTREIYF. In DNA form, the CDR3 reads TGCGCCAGCAGCCAAGATCCGGGAACCAGGGAAATATATTTT.

CDR3 loop: CASSLVVVQGHMNTEAFF. The CDR3 bases are TGTGCCAGCAGCTTGGTGGTGGTACAGGGACACATGAACACTGAAGCTTTCTTT. The V call is TRBV7-6, the J call TRBJ1-1; D possibly corresponds to TRBD1 (6 bases). The CDR3 totals 18 residues. The V gene's germline CDR1 is SGHVS and CDR2 FNYEAQ. Trimming stripped 3 bases from V and 0 bases from J, with 20 bases between.

This clone was observed a handful of times. The V call is TRBV4-2, the J call TRBJ2-2; no clear D gene. The CDR3 covers 14 residues. V dropped 4 bases and J dropped 3 bases, with 9 bases sitting between them. Germline assignment: CDR1 LGHNA and CDR2 YNFKEQ. In DNA form, the CDR3 reads TGTGCCAGCAGCCTGTACTCGGACACCGGGGAGCTGTTTTTT. Translated: CASSLYSDTGELFF.